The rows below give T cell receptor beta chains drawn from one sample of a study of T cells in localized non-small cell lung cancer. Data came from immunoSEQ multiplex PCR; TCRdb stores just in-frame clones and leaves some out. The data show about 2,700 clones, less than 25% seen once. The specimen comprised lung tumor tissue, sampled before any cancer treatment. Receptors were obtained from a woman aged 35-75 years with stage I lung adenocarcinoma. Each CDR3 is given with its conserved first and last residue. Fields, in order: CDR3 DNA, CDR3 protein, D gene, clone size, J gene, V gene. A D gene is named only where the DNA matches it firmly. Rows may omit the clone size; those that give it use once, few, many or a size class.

CDR3 DNA: TGTGCCAGCAGCTCCTCCGGGCCACCTTCGAAGAACTATGGCTACACCTTC
CDR3 protein: CASSSSGPPSKNYGYTF
D gene: .
clone size: few
J gene: TRBJ1-2
V gene: TRBV2

CDR3 DNA: TGTGCCAGCACGTGGGACAGGGGAGACGAGCAGTACTTC
CDR3 protein: CASTWDRGDEQYF
D gene: TRBD1
clone size: few
J gene: TRBJ2-7
V gene: TRBV6-8

CDR3 DNA: TGTGCCAGCAGCTCTCGACAGGGAACTAGGGAAAAACTGTTTTTT
CDR3 protein: CASSSRQGTREKLFF
D gene: TRBD1
clone size: .
J gene: TRBJ1-4
V gene: TRBV11-3

CDR3 DNA: TGTGCCAGCAGCTTAGTGTTCGCGGGAGATACGCAGTATTTT
CDR3 protein: CASSLVFAGDTQYF
D gene: .
clone size: few
J gene: TRBJ2-3
V gene: TRBV11-3

CDR3 DNA: TGTGCCAGCAGCTCCAGGGGCTACAATTCACCCCTCCACTTT
CDR3 protein: CASSSRGYNSPLHF
D gene: .
clone size: few
J gene: TRBJ1-6
V gene: TRBV11-3

CDR3 DNA: TGTGCCAGCAGTTACGGACAGGGGGGTATGGAAGCTTTCTTT
CDR3 protein: CASSYGQGGMEAFF
D gene: TRBD1
clone size: large
J gene: TRBJ1-1
V gene: TRBV6-8

CDR3 DNA: TGTGCCAGCAGTCAGGACGCCCGTCGGTCCGGGGAGCTGTTTTTT
CDR3 protein: CASSQDARRSGELFF
D gene: .
clone size: .
J gene: TRBJ2-2
V gene: TRBV6-8

CDR3 DNA: TGTGCCAGTAGTACCGACAGATACAATGAGCAGTTCTTC
CDR3 protein: CASSTDRYNEQFF
D gene: .
clone size: few
J gene: TRBJ2-1
V gene: TRBV19

CDR3 DNA: TGTGCCAGCAGTTCCCCGGGACTAGCGGGGCGGTACACCGGGGAGCTGTTTTTT
CDR3 protein: CASSSPGLAGRYTGELFF
D gene: TRBD2
clone size: .
J gene: TRBJ2-2
V gene: TRBV6-8

CDR3 DNA: TGTGCCAGCAGTTTTATAGCGGGGGGACCCACAGATACGCAGTATTTT
CDR3 protein: CASSFIAGGPTDTQYF
D gene: TRBD2
clone size: few
J gene: TRBJ2-3
V gene: TRBV27

CDR3 DNA: TGCGCCAGCAGCCCCGAAGCATGGCCTCCTTCCTACAATGAGCAGTTCTTC
CDR3 protein: CASSPEAWPPSYNEQFF
D gene: .
clone size: .
J gene: TRBJ2-1
V gene: TRBV5-1

CDR3 DNA: TGTGCCAGCAGTTTACATGAGTCGGGGCGCGGCTACACCTTC
CDR3 protein: CASSLHESGRGYTF
D gene: .
clone size: .
J gene: TRBJ1-2
V gene: TRBV28

CDR3 DNA: TGTGCCAGCTCACCCCTAGCGGGGGGGGCCGAGCAGTACTTC
CDR3 protein: CASSPLAGGAEQYF
D gene: TRBD2
clone size: few
J gene: TRBJ2-7
V gene: TRBV18

CDR3 DNA: TGTGCCACCAGCGATACCGGGACAACCTATGGCTACACCTTC
CDR3 protein: CATSDTGTTYGYTF
D gene: .
clone size: large
J gene: TRBJ1-2
V gene: TRBV15

CDR3 DNA: TGTGCCAGCATCAACGGGCAGGGGCTTTTCGGCAATGAGCAGTTCTTC
CDR3 protein: CASINGQGLFGNEQFF
D gene: .
clone size: few
J gene: TRBJ2-1
V gene: TRBV6-8

CDR3 DNA: TGTGCCAGCACCGGGACGGGGGGAAGCTATGGCTACACCTTC
CDR3 protein: CASTGTGGSYGYTF
D gene: .
clone size: .
J gene: TRBJ1-2
V gene: TRBV6-8

CDR3 DNA: TGTGCCAGCAGAACAGACAGGACCTCCTCCTACGAGCAGTACTTC
CDR3 protein: CASRTDRTSSYEQYF
D gene: .
clone size: .
J gene: TRBJ2-7
V gene: TRBV28

CDR3 DNA: TGTGCCAGCAGTTACGGCACAGGGTTTGGCTACACCTTC
CDR3 protein: CASSYGTGFGYTF
D gene: .
clone size: few
J gene: TRBJ1-2
V gene: TRBV6-8

CDR3 DNA: TGTGCCAGCAGAGACTCATCCCTGAACACTGAAGCTTTCTTT
CDR3 protein: CASRDSSLNTEAFF
D gene: .
clone size: medium-sized
J gene: TRBJ1-1
V gene: TRBV6-8

CDR3 DNA: TGTGCCAGCAGCTTGGGCCCTGCCGGATACTACGAGCAGTACTTC
CDR3 protein: CASSLGPAGYYEQYF
D gene: .
clone size: medium-sized
J gene: TRBJ2-7
V gene: TRBV11-3

CDR3 DNA: TGTGCCAGCAGCGTCGGGACAGGGTCGGCGCAAGAGACCCAGTACTTC
CDR3 protein: CASSVGTGSAQETQYF
D gene: TRBD1
clone size: medium-sized
J gene: TRBJ2-5
V gene: TRBV9

CDR3 DNA: TGTGCCAGCAGTTACGGGACTAGCGGGGGGACCCGCCGTTGGAATGAGCAGTTCTTC
CDR3 protein: CASSYGTSGGTRRWNEQFF
D gene: TRBD2
clone size: few
J gene: TRBJ2-1
V gene: TRBV6-8

CDR3 DNA: TGTGCCAGCAGCCCCACGGCGGGACTCACAGATACGCAGTATTTT
CDR3 protein: CASSPTAGLTDTQYF
D gene: .
clone size: .
J gene: TRBJ2-3
V gene: TRBV11-3

CDR3 DNA: TGTGCCAGCAGCTTCCGGACAGGGGGCAGGGGCGAGCAGTACTTC
CDR3 protein: CASSFRTGGRGEQYF
D gene: TRBD1
clone size: medium-sized
J gene: TRBJ2-7
V gene: TRBV11-3

CDR3 DNA: TGTGCCAGCTCACCACGTCTAGCGGGGGCTATCTCCTACGAGCAGTACTTC
CDR3 protein: CASSPRLAGAISYEQYF
D gene: TRBD2
clone size: .
J gene: TRBJ2-7
V gene: TRBV18

CDR3 DNA: TGTGCCAGCAGCGGGGACACGAACACTGAAGCTTTCTTT
CDR3 protein: CASSGDTNTEAFF
D gene: .
clone size: few
J gene: TRBJ1-1
V gene: TRBV9

CDR3 DNA: TGTGCCAGCAGTTTTGATAGGGGGCGACAGACCCAGTACTTC
CDR3 protein: CASSFDRGRQTQYF
D gene: TRBD1
clone size: .
J gene: TRBJ2-5
V gene: TRBV9

CDR3 DNA: TGTGCCACCCCGGACAGGGCCCGAAACACCATATATTTT
CDR3 protein: CATPDRARNTIYF
D gene: TRBD1
clone size: .
J gene: TRBJ1-3
V gene: TRBV6-8

CDR3 DNA: TGTGCCAGCAGCTTTGGTAGCGGTTCGAATGAGCAGTTCTTC
CDR3 protein: CASSFGSGSNEQFF
D gene: .
clone size: medium-sized
J gene: TRBJ2-1
V gene: TRBV11-3

CDR3 DNA: TGTGCCAGTTCCCGATATAGCGGGGGAAATCTTGACAAAAACATTCAGTACTTC
CDR3 protein: CASSRYSGGNLDKNIQYF
D gene: TRBD2
clone size: few
J gene: TRBJ2-4
V gene: TRBV19

CDR3 DNA: TGTGCCTGGAGCGACATCAGGGCTTCCTATAATTCACCCCTCCACTTT
CDR3 protein: CAWSDIRASYNSPLHF
D gene: .
clone size: .
J gene: TRBJ1-6
V gene: TRBV30

CDR3 DNA: TGTGCCAGCAGTTCCAACCCTACAGGGGATGATGGCTACACCTTC
CDR3 protein: CASSSNPTGDDGYTF
D gene: TRBD1
clone size: few
J gene: TRBJ1-2
V gene: TRBV6-8

CDR3 DNA: TGCAGCGTTGAAAGGCCAGTACAAGAGACCCAGTACTTC
CDR3 protein: CSVERPVQETQYF
D gene: .
clone size: .
J gene: TRBJ2-5
V gene: TRBV29-1

CDR3 DNA: TGTGCCAGCAGCCAATCAAGGGGGGTCGGGTACAATGAGCAGTTCTTC
CDR3 protein: CASSQSRGVGYNEQFF
D gene: .
clone size: .
J gene: TRBJ2-1
V gene: TRBV16

CDR3 DNA: TGTGCCAGCAGCTTGGAGGGGACAGGAAGCAATCAGCCCCAGCATTTT
CDR3 protein: CASSLEGTGSNQPQHF
D gene: .
clone size: few
J gene: TRBJ1-5
V gene: TRBV7-5

CDR3 DNA: TGTGCCAGCAGTTACGCTGGGTACGAGCAGTACTTC
CDR3 protein: CASSYAGYEQYF
D gene: .
clone size: .
J gene: TRBJ2-7
V gene: TRBV6-8

CDR3 DNA: TGTGCCAGCAGTTACACTACAGGGAATTCACCCCTCCACTTT
CDR3 protein: CASSYTTGNSPLHF
D gene: .
clone size: few
J gene: TRBJ1-6
V gene: TRBV6-8

CDR3 DNA: TGTGCCAGTAGTATAGAGGCAAGGGTCGGGACTGAAGCTTTCTTT
CDR3 protein: CASSIEARVGTEAFF
D gene: .
clone size: few
J gene: TRBJ1-1
V gene: TRBV19

CDR3 DNA: TGTGCCAGCAGCCCGGACAGGGGATATAACACTGAAGCTTTCTTT
CDR3 protein: CASSPDRGYNTEAFF
D gene: TRBD1
clone size: few
J gene: TRBJ1-1
V gene: TRBV11-3

CDR3 DNA: TGTGCCAGCAGCCTCCTCGCCTCAGGCGAGCAGTACTTC
CDR3 protein: CASSLLASGEQYF
D gene: .
clone size: few
J gene: TRBJ2-7
V gene: TRBV7-4